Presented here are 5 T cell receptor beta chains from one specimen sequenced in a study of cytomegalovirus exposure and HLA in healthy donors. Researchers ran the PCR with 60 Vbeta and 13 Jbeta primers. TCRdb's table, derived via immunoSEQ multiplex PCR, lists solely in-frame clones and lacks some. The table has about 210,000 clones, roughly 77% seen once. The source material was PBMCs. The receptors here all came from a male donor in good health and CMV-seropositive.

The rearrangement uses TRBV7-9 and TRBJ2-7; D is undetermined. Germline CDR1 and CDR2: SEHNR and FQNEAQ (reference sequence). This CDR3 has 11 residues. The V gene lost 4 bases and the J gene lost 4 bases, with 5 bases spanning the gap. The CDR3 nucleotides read TGTGCCAGCAGCTCAGTATACGAGCAGTACTTC. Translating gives CASSSVYEQYF.

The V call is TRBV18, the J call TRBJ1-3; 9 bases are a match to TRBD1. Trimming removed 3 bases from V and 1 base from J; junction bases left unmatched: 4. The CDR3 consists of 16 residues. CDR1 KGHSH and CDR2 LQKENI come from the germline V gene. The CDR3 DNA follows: TGTGCCAGCTCACCTTCGGGACAGGGTTCTGGAAACACCATATATTTT. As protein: CASSPSGQGSGNTIYF.

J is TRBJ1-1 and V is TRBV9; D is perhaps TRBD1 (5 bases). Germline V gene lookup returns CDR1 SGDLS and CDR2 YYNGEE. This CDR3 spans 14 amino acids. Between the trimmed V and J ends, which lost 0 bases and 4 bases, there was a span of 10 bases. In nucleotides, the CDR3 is TGTGCCAGCAGCGTAGCCGGGGGGAGCACTGAAGCTTTCTTT. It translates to CASSVAGGSTEAFF.

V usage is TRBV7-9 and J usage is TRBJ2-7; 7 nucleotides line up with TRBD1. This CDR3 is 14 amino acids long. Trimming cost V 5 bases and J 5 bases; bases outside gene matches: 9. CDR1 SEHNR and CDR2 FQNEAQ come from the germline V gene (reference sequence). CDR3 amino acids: CASSLDRSINEQYF. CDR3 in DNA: TGTGCCAGCAGCCTGGACAGGTCAATTAACGAGCAGTACTTC.

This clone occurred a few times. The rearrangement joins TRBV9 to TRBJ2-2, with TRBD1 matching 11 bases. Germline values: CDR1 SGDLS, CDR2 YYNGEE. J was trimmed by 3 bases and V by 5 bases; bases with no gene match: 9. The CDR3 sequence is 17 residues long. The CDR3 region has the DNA TGTGCCAGCAGTAAAGGACAGGGGGCAAAGTACACCGGGGAGCTGTTTTTT. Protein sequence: CASSKGQGAKYTGELFF. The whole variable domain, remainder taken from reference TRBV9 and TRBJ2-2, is DSGVTQTPKHLITATGQRVTLRCSPRSGDLSVYWYQQSLDQGLQFLIQYYNGEERAKGNILERFSAQQFPDLHSELNLSSLELGDSALYFCASSKGQGAKYTGELFFGEGSRLTVL.